This T cell receptor (beta chain) was captured by sequencing in a study of T cell responses to AZD1222 COVID-19 vaccine. Assay used: immunoSEQ multiplex PCR; TCRdb lists only in-frame clones, some missing. Of 150,000 or so clones listed, about 93% are singletons. V was clipped by 3 bases and J by 6 bases; unmatched bases: 5. CDR3 length equals 15 residues. Germline lookup yields CDR1 SGDLS and CDR2 YYNGEE. In regard to this clone: Its antigen is not identified.

Points from the study as a whole: There were mostly white British donors and more females than males, and clonal diversity was possibly underestimated.

The source material was peripheral blood, sampled on day 0 of AZD1222 vaccination. The TCR comes from an adult in good health. The chain uses TRBV9 and TRBJ1-6; 8 nucleotides align to TRBD1. CDR3 protein: CASSGTGTSNSPLHF. In nucleotides, the CDR3 is TGTGCCAGCAGCGGGACAGGGACGAGTAATTCACCCCTCCACTTT.